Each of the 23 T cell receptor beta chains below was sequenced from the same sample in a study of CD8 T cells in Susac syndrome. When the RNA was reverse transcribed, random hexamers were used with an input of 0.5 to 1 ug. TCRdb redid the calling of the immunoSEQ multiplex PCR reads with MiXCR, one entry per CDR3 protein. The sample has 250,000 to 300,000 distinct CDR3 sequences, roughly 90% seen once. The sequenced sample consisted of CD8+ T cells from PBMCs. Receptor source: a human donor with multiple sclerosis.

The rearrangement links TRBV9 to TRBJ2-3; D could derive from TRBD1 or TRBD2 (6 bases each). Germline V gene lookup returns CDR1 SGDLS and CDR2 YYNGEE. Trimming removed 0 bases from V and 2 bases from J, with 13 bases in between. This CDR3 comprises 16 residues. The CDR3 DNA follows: TGTGCCAGCAGCGTAGAAGGGGGGTCTGCCACAGATACGCAGTATTTT. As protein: CASSVEGGSATDTQYF.

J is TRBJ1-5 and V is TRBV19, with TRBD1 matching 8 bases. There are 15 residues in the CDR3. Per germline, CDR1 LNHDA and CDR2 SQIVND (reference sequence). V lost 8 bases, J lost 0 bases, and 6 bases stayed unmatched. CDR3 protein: CASWTGPHSNQPQHF. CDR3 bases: TGTGCCAGTTGGACAGGGCCCCATAGCAATCAGCCCCAGCATTTT.

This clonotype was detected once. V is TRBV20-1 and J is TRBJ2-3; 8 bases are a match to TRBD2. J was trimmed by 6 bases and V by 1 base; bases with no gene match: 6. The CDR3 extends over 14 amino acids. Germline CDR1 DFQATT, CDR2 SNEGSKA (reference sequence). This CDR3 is CSARVRAGADTQYF. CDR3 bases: TGCAGTGCTAGAGTGAGAGCGGGAGCGGATACGCAGTATTTT.

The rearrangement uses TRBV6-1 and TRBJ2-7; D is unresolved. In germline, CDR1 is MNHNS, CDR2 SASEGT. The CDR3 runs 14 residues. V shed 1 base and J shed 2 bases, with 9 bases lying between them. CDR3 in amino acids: CASSEGPGAYEQYF. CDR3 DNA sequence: TGTGCCAGCAGTGAAGGGCCAGGCGCCTACGAGCAGTACTTC.

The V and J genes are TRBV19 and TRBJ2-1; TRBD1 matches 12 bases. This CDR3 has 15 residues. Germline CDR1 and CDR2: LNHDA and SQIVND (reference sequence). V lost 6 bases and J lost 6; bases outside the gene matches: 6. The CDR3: CASSTGTGGFNEQFF. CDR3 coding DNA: TGTGCCAGTAGCACCGGGACAGGGGGCTTCAATGAGCAGTTCTTC.

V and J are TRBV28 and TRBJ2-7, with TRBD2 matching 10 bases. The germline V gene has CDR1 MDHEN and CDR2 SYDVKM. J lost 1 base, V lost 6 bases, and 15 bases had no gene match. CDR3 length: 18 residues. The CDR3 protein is CASRMLVGAGGGSYEQYF. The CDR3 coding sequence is TGTGCCAGCAGGATGTTAGTGGGAGCGGGAGGGGGTTCCTACGAGCAGTACTTC.

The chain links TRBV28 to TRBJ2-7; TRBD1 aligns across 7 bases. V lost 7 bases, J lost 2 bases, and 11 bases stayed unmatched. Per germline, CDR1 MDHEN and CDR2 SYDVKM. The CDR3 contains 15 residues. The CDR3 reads CASTSRTGDPYEQYF. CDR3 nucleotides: TGTGCCAGCACTTCCCGGACAGGAGACCCCTACGAGCAGTACTTC.

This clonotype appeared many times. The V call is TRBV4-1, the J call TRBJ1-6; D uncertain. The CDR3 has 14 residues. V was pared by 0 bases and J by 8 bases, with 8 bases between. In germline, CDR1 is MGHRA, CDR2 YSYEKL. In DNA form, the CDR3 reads TGCGCCAGCAGCCAAGACCAGGAGCATTCACCCCTCCACTTT. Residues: CASSQDQEHSPLHF.

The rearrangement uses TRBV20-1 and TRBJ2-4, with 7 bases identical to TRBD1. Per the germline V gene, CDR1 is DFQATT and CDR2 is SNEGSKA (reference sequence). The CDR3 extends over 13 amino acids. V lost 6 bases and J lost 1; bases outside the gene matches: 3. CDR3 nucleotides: TGCAGTGCCTCGGACAGGGCCAAAAACATTCAGTACTTC. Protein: CSASDRAKNIQYF.

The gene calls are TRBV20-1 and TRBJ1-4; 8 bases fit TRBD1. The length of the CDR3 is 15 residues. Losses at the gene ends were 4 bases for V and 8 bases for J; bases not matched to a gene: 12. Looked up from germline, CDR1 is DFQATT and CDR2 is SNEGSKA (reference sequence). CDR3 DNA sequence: TGCAGTGCTAACCGATTCAGGACAGGGAGGGAAAAACTGTTTTTT. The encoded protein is CSANRFRTGREKLFF.

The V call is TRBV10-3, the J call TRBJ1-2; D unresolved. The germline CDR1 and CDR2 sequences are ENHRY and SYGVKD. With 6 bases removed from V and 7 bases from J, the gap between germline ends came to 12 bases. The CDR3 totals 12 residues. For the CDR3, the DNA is TGTGCCATCAGCACGGGCATAAGTGGCTACACCTTC. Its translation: CAISTGISGYTF.

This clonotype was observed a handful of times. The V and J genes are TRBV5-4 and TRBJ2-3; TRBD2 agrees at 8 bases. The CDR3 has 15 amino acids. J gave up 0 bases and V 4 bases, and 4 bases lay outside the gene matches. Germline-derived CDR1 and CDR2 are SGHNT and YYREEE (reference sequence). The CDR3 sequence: CASSPGLASTDTQYF. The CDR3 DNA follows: TGTGCCAGCAGCCCCGGACTAGCAAGCACAGATACGCAGTATTTT.

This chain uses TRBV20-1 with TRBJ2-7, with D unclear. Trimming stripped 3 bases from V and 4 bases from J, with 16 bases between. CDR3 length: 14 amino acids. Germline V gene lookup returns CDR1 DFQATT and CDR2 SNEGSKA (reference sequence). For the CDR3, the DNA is TGCAGTGCTAGGGTACTGGGATTGGGGTACGAGCAGTACTTC. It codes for CSARVLGLGYEQYF.

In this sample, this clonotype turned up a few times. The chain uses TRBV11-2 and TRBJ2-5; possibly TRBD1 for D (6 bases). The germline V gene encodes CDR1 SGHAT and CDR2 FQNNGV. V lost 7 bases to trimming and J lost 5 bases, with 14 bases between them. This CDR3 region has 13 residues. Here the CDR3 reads CASTTAGEETQYF. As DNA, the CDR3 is TGTGCCAGCACCACGGCAGGGGAGGAGACCCAGTACTTC. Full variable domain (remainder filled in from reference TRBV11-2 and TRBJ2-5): EAGVAQSPRYKIIEKRQSVAFWCNPISGHATLYWYQQILGQGPKLLIQFQNNGVVDDSQLPKDRFSAERLKGVDSTLKIQPAKLEDSAVYLCASTTAGEETQYFGPGTRLLVL.

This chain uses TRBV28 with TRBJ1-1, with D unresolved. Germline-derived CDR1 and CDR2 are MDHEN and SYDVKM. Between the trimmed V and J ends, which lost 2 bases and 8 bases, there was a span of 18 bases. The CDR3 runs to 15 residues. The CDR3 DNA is TGTGCCAGCAGTTTAGCCCCGGCGGCTGGGTCGGAAGCTTTCTTT. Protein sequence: CASSLAPAAGSEAFF.

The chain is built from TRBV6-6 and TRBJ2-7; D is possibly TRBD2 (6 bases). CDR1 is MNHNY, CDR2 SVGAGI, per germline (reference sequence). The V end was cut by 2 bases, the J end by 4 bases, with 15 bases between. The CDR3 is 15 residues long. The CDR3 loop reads CASSYTEEGWYEQYF. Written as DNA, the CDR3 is TGTGCCAGCAGTTACACGGAGGAGGGATGGTACGAGCAGTACTTC.

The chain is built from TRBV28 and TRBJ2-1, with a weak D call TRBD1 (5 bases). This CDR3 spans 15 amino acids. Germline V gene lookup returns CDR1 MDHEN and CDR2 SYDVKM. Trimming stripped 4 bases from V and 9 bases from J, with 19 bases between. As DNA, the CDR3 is TGTGCCAGCAGTTCATCCCCAGGGTTCGAAATTGAGCAGTTCTTC. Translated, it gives CASSSSPGFEIEQFF.

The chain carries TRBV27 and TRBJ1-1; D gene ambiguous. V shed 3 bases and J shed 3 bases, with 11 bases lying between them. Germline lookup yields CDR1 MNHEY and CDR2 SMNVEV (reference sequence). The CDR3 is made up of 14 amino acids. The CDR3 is CASSFWAGDTEAFF. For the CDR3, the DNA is TGTGCCAGCAGTTTCTGGGCGGGAGACACTGAAGCTTTCTTT.

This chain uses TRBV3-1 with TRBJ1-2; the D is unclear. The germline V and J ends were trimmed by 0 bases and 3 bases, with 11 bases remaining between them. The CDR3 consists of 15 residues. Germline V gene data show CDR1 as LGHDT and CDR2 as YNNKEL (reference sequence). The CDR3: CASSQDQGGHYGYTF. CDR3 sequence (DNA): TGTGCCAGCAGCCAAGATCAAGGTGGGCACTATGGCTACACCTTC.

The CDR3: CASSLSVNYEQYF. The CDR3 coding sequence is TGTGCCAGCAGCCTTAGCGTCAACTACGAGCAGTACTTC. The V gene is TRBV9, the J gene TRBJ2-7; tentatively, D is TRBD2 (5 bases). Germline V gene sequence: CDR1 SGDLS, CDR2 YYNGEE. Between the trimmed V and J ends, which lost 4 bases and 3 bases, there was a span of 11 bases. The length of the CDR3 is 13 residues.

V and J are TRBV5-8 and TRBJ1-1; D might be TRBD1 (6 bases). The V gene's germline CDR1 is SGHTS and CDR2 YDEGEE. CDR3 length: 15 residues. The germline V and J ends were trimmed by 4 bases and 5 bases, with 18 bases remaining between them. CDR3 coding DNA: TGTGCCAGCAGCCCTGCCAGCAGGGGATGGACTGAAGCTTTCTTT. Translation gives CASSPASRGWTEAFF.

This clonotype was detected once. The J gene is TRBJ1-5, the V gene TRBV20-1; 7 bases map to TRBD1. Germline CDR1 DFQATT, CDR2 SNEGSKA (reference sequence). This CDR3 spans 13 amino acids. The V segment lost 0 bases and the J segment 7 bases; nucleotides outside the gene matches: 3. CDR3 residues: CSARETGVQPQHF. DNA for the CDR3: TGCAGTGCTAGAGAAACAGGGGTCCAGCCCCAGCATTTT.

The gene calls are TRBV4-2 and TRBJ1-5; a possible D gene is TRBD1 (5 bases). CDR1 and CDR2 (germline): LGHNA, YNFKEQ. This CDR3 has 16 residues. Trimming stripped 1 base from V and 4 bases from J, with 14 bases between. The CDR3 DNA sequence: TGTGCCAGCAGCCAAGCTCTCGACAGCAATAATCAGCCCCAGCATTTT. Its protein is CASSQALDSNNQPQHF.